The rows below give T cell receptor beta chains drawn from one sample of a study of blood T cell repertoires in COVID-19. Profiling relied on immunoSEQ multiplex PCR, and the TCRdb table lists in-frame clones only, not all of them. Among tens of thousands of clones listed, less than 85% were seen once. Sequences were obtained from peripheral blood. The origin of the receptors is a man in his fifties or sixties with COVID-19, enrolled during active disease. The CDR3 runs from the conserved cysteine through the conserved F or W. The D gene is left open where the match is weak. Rows give clone size only sometimes, using once, few, many, or a class for an expanded clone.

j_gene: TRBJ2-7; abundance: -; d_gene: -; v_gene: TRBV6-5; CDR3aa: CASSYSNSYSYEQYF; CDR3nt: TGTGCCAGCAGTTACTCGAACAGCTACTCCTACGAGCAGTACTTC
j_gene: TRBJ2-5; abundance: -; d_gene: TRBD2; v_gene: TRBV5-1; CDR3aa: CASSLFGGLQETQYF; CDR3nt: TGCGCCAGCAGCTTGTTCGGGGGACTACAAGAGACCCAGTACTTC
j_gene: TRBJ2-3; abundance: -; d_gene: -; v_gene: TRBV27; CDR3aa: CASRESGAGSSGDTQYF; CDR3nt: TGTGCCAGCAGGGAAAGCGGCGCGGGGAGTTCGGGGGATACGCAGTATTTT
j_gene: TRBJ1-3; abundance: once; d_gene: -; v_gene: TRBV5-1; CDR3aa: CASSFSGLSSGNTIYF; CDR3nt: TGCGCCAGCAGCTTCTCGGGTCTGAGCTCTGGAAACACCATATATTTT
j_gene: TRBJ2-1; abundance: -; d_gene: -; v_gene: TRBV7-9; CDR3aa: CASSLRGAQYNEQFF; CDR3nt: TGTGCCAGCAGCTTACGCGGGGCCCAATACAATGAGCAGTTCTTC
j_gene: TRBJ2-2; abundance: few; d_gene: -; v_gene: TRBV9; CDR3aa: CASSVSGGELFF; CDR3nt: TGTGCCAGCAGCGTTTCCGGCGGGGAGCTGTTTTTT
j_gene: TRBJ2-7; abundance: -; d_gene: TRBD2; v_gene: TRBV7-3; CDR3aa: CASSLRRLAAFYEQYF; CDR3nt: TGTGCCAGCAGCCTTAGAAGACTAGCGGCCTTTTACGAGCAGTACTTC
j_gene: TRBJ2-7; abundance: -; d_gene: -; v_gene: TRBV4-3; CDR3aa: CASSLEVGEYEQYF; CDR3nt: TGCGCCAGCAGCCTAGAAGTGGGCGAGTACGAGCAGTACTTC
j_gene: TRBJ1-2; abundance: -; d_gene: -; v_gene: TRBV7-9; CDR3aa: CASSLSQDGYTF; CDR3nt: TGTGCCAGCAGCCTTTCACAGGATGGCTACACCTTC
j_gene: TRBJ2-7; abundance: -; d_gene: -; v_gene: TRBV19; CDR3aa: CASMEGAREQYF; CDR3nt: TGTGCCAGTATGGAAGGGGCCAGGGAGCAGTACTTC
j_gene: TRBJ1-3; abundance: -; d_gene: -; v_gene: TRBV21-1; CDR3aa: CARPQGFSGNTIYF; CDR3nt: TGTGCCAGACCCCAGGGCTTCTCTGGAAACACCATATATTTT
j_gene: TRBJ1-6; abundance: -; d_gene: -; v_gene: TRBV7-9; CDR3aa: CASSFGFNSPLHF; CDR3nt: TGTGCCAGCAGCTTCGGGTTTAATTCACCCCTCCACTTT
j_gene: TRBJ2-1; abundance: -; d_gene: TRBD1; v_gene: TRBV24-1; CDR3aa: CATSDPRTGGDEQFF; CDR3nt: TGTGCCACCAGTGATCCCCGGACAGGGGGCGATGAGCAGTTCTTC
j_gene: TRBJ2-3; abundance: -; d_gene: -; v_gene: TRBV3-1/TRBV3-2; CDR3aa: CASSPSFNTQYF; CDR3nt: TGTGCCAGCAGCCCCTCCTTTAATACGCAGTATTTT
j_gene: TRBJ2-7; abundance: -; d_gene: -; v_gene: TRBV6-2/TRBV6-3; CDR3aa: CASSSDRLLDEQYF; CDR3nt: TGTGCCAGCAGCTCTGACAGGCTTCTCGACGAGCAGTACTTC
j_gene: TRBJ2-7; abundance: -; d_gene: -; v_gene: TRBV6-5; CDR3aa: CASREPGWDEQYF; CDR3nt: TGTGCCAGCAGGGAGCCCGGGTGGGACGAGCAGTACTTC
j_gene: TRBJ1-2; abundance: -; d_gene: -; v_gene: TRBV11-2; CDR3aa: CASSLDQGTYGYTF; CDR3nt: TGTGCCAGCAGCTTAGATCAGGGGACCTATGGCTACACCTTC
j_gene: TRBJ1-2; abundance: -; d_gene: -; v_gene: TRBV28; CDR3aa: CATTGTNYGYTF; CDR3nt: TGTGCCACAACAGGGACGAACTATGGCTACACCTTC